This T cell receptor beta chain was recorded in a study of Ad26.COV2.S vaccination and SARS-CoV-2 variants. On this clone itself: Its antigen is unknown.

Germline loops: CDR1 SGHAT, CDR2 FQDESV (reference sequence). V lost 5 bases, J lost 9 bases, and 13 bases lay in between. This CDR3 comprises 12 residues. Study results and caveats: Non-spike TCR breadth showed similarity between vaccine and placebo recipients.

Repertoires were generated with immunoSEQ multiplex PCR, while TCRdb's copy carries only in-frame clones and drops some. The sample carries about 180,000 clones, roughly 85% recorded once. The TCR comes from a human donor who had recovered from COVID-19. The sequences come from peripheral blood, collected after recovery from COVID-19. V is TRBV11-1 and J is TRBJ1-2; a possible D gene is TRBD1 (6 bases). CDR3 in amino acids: CASSAEQGRYTF. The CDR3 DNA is TGTGCCAGCAGCGCGGAACAGGGCCGCTACACCTTC.